The source of this T cell receptor beta chain is a study of shared clonotypes between healthy human individuals. Study-wide results and limits: The sole specimen, blood, was sampled, and tissue repertoires likely differ.

It was into CD45RA+ naive and CD45RA-negative memory subsets that the CD4+ cells were split. With respect to this clone: Antigen specificity is unknown.

Several immunoSEQ plates held equal portions of the genomic DNA taken from each subset. Original processing notes: Without quality scores, immunoSEQ junctional reads could not be filtered like full-length reads. Produced via immunoSEQ multiplex PCR; TCRdb's table is partial and in-frame only. From that table come the V and J calls and clone size; the DNA was used to work out D and trimming. In the table there are 730,000 or so clones, about three quarters of which are singletons. This CDR3 is built from 16 residues. Germline V gene sequence: CDR1 SGHKS, CDR2 YYEKEE (reference sequence). After removal of 0 bases from V and 4 bases from J, the junction contained 3 bases not matched to a gene.

This clonotype was sampled from a woman in her 30s in good health. This chain links TRBV5-5 with TRBJ2-1; TRBD1 agrees at 11 bases. What was sequenced was memory CD4+ T cells sorted from blood. Regarding subset: CD45RA-negative fraction. The CDR3 DNA sequence: TGTGCCAGCAGCTTGGCAGGGACAGGGGGATACAATGAGCAGTTCTTC. Its translation: CASSLAGTGGYNEQFF. Variable domain in full (rest from reference TRBV5-5 and TRBJ2-1): DAGVTQSPTHLIKTRGQQVTLRCSPISGHKSVSWYQQVLGQGPQFIFQYYEKEERGRGNFPDRFSARQFPNYSSELNVNALLLGDSALYLCASSLAGTGGYNEQFFGPGTRLTVL.